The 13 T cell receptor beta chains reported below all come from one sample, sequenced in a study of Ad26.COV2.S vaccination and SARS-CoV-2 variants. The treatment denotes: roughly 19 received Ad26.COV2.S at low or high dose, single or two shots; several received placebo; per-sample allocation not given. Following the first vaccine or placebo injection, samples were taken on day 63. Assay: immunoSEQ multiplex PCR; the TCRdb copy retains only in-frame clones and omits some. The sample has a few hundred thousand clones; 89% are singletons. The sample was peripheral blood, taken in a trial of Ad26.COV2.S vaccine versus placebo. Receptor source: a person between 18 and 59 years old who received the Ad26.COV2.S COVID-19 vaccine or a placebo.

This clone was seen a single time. CDR3: CASSARPGGDEQYF. The CDR3 coding sequence is TGTGCCAGCAGCGCCCGTCCAGGGGGCGACGAGCAGTACTTC. The chain is built from TRBV9 and TRBJ2-7; 8 positions agree with TRBD1. Germline V gene lookup returns CDR1 SGDLS and CDR2 YYNGEE. The CDR3 runs to 14 residues. Trimming took 3 bases from V and 5 from J; bases not matched to a gene: 7.

The DNA for the CDR3 is TGTGCCAGCAGCTTAGGTGAGGGGACAGGCACAGATACGCAGTATTTT. Amino acid sequence: CASSLGEGTGTDTQYF. The V call is TRBV7-9, the J call TRBJ2-3; 7 nucleotides agree with TRBD1. Trimming took 1 base from V and 1 from J; bases not matched to a gene: 5. CDR1 and CDR2 from the germline V gene are SEHNR and FQNEAQ (reference sequence). The CDR3 consists of 16 residues.

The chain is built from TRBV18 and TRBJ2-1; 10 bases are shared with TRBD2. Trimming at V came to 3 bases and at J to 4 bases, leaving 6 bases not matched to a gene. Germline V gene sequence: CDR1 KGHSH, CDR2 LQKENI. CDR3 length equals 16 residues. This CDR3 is CASSPLAGVGYNEQFF. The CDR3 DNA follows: TGTGCCAGCTCACCGCTAGCGGGAGTAGGTTACAATGAGCAGTTCTTC.

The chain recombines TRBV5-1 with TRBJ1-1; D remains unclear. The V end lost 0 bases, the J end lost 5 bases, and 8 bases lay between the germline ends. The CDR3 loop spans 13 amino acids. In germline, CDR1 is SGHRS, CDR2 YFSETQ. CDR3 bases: TGCGCCAGCAGCTTGGCCGGGGAGACTGAAGCTTTCTTT. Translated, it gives CASSLAGETEAFF. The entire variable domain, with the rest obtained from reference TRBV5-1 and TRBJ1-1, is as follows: KAGVTQTPRYLIKTRGQQVTLSCSPISGHRSVSWYQQTPGQGLQFLFEYFSETQRNKGNFPGRFSGRQFSNSRSEMNVSTLELGDSALYLCASSLAGETEAFFGQGTRLTVV.

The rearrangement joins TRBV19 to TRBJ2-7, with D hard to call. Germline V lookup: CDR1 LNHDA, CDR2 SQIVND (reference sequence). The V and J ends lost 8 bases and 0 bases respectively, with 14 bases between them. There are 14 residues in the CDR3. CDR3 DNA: TGTGCCAGTTCGGCCGGATTCAACTCCTACGAGCAGTACTTC. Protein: CASSAGFNSYEQYF. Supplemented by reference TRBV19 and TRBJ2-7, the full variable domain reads DGGITQSPKYLFRKEGQNVTLSCEQNLNHDAMYWYRQDPGQGLRLIYYSQIVNDFQKGDIAEGYSVSREKKESFPLTVTSAQKNPTAFYLCASSAGFNSYEQYFGPGTRLTVT.

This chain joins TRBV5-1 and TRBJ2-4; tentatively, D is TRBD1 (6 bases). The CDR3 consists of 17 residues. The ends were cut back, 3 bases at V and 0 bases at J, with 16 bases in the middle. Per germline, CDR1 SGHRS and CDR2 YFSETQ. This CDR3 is CASSWDDRILAKNIQYF. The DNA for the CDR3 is TGCGCCAGCAGCTGGGACGACAGGATCCTAGCCAAAAACATTCAGTACTTC.

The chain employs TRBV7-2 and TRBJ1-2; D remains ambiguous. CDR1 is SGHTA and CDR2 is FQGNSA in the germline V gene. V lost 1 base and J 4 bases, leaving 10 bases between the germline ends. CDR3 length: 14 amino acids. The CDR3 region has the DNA TGTGCCAGCAGCTTAGGTTCCCAAAGCTATGGCTACACCTTC. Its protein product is CASSLGSQSYGYTF.

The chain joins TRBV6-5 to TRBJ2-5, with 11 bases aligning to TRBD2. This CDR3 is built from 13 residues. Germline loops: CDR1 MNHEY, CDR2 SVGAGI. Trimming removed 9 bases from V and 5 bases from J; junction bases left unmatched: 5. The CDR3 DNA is TGTGCCAGTAGCGGGAGGGCCGGGGAGACCCAGTACTTC. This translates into CASSGRAGETQYF.

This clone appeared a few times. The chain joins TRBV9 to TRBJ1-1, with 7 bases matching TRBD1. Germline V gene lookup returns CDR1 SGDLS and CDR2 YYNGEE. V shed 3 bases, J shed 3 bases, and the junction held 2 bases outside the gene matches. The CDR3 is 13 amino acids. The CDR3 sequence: CASSDDRDTEAFF. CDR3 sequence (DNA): TGTGCCAGCAGCGACGACAGGGACACTGAAGCTTTCTTT.

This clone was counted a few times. CDR3 sequence reads: CASSLDGTSGSYEQYF. DNA of the CDR3: TGTGCCAGCAGCTTAGATGGGACTAGCGGGTCTTACGAGCAGTACTTC. The gene calls are TRBV7-9 and TRBJ2-7; 12 bases agree with TRBD2. With 1 base clipped from V and 4 bases from J, the junction kept 5 bases outside the gene matches. The CDR3 spans 16 residues. Germline CDR1 and CDR2: SEHNR and FQNEAQ (reference sequence).

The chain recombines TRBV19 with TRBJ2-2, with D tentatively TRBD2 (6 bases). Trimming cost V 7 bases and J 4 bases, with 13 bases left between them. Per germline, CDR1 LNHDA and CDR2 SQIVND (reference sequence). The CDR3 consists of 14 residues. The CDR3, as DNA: TGTGCCAGTACGGTAATGGGAGGCACCGGGGAGCTGTTTTTT. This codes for CASTVMGGTGELFF.

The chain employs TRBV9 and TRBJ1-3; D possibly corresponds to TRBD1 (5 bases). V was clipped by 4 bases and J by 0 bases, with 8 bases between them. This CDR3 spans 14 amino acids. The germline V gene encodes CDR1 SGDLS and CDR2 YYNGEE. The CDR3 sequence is CASSQGTSGNTIYF. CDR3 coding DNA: TGTGCCAGCAGCCAAGGGACCTCTGGAAACACCATATATTTT.

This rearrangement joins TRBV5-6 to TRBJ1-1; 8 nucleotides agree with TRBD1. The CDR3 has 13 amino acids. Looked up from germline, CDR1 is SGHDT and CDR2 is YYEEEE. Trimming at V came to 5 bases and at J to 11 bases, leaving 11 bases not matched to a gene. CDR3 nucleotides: TGTGCCAGCAGGGGGACAGGCGCCGGACCGGCTTTCTTT. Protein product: CASRGTGAGPAFF. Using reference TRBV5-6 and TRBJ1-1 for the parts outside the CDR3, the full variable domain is DAGVTQSPTHLIKTRGQQVTLRCSPKSGHDTVSWYQQALGQGPQFIFQYYEEEERQRGNFPDRFSGHQFPNYSSELNVNALLLGDSALYLCASRGTGAGPAFFGQGTRLTVV.